Reported below is one T cell receptor (beta chain). This table comes from immunoSEQ multiplex PCR, and its TCRdb copy is limited to in-frame clones, with some not included. Found here are around 47,000 clones, about 86% of them singletons; the top ten hold roughly 4.2%. This CDR3 spans 17 amino acids. V trimming: 4 bases; J trimming: 2 bases; junction bases outside the gene matches: 12. CDR1 and CDR2 (germline): SGHDT, YYEEEE. The source of the sample is a study of blood T cell repertoires in COVID-19. Study context: Spain, Italy and the United States supplied samples that represented acute and convalescent COVID-19. The cDNA or gDNA used as material had been derived from T cells, B-cell-depleted T cells, or PBMCs.

The genes are TRBV5-6 and TRBJ2-3, with 8 bases matching TRBD2. Sequenced: peripheral blood. The clonotype originates from a man aged 40-55 years with COVID-19, enrolled during active disease. CDR3 nucleotide sequence: TGTGCCAGCAGCCCCCGCCGGACTAGCCCACACACAGATACGCAGTATTTT. Its translation: CASSPRRTSPHTDTQYF.